This T cell receptor (beta chain) was captured by sequencing in a study of OX40 agonist ivuxolimab in advanced cancers. Study information: Clinicians treated patients with ivuxolimab, an agonistic anti-OX40 (CD134) antibody.

The ends were cut back, 7 bases at V and 6 bases at J, with 7 bases in the middle. This CDR3 comprises 12 residues. Looked up from germline, CDR1 is MNHEY and CDR2 is SMNVEV (reference sequence). The data were produced by immunoSEQ multiplex PCR, yet TCRdb's version contains in-frame clones alone and is incomplete. In the table there are about 76,000 clones, approximately 88% of which are singletons. This sequence originates from an adult with an advanced solid tumor such as melanoma, head and neck, liver or kidney cancer. The chain uses TRBV27 and TRBJ1-6; D is ambiguous. The sequenced sample was CD4+ or CD8+ T cells sorted from blood, obtained in a trial of the OX40 agonist ivuxolimab. This CDR3 is CASKQANSPLHF. The CDR3, as DNA: TGTGCCAGCAAGCAGGCTAATTCACCCCTCCACTTT.